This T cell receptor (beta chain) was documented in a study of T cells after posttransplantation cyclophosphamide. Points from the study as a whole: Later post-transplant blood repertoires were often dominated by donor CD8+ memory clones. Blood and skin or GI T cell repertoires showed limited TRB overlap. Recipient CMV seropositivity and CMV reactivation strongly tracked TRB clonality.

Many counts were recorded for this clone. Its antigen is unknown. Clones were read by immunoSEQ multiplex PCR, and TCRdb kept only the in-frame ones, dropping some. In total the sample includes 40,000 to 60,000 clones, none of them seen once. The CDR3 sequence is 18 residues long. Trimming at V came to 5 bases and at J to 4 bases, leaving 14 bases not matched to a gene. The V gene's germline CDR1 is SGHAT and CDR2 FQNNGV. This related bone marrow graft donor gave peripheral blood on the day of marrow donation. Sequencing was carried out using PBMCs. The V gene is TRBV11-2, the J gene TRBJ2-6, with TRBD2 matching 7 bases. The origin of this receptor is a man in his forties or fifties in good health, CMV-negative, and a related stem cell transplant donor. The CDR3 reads CASSRIRGEFPGANVLTF. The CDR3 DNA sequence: TGTGCCAGCAGCCGCATCCGGGGGGAGTTCCCCGGGGCCAACGTCCTGACTTTC.